This T cell receptor (beta chain) was observed in a study of T cells expressing NK-cell markers. The CDR3 totals 15 residues. From germline, CDR1 is SGHTA and CDR2 FQGNSA. TCRdb reprocessed the 5' RACE reads and keeps a single row for each CDR3 protein, giving no DNA. Across under 500,000 distinct CDR3 sequences, the top ten clones capture approximately 7% of the sample. The sequencing input was blood T cells: a sorted CD56 or NKG2C T cell subset, CD4+ or CD8+ T cells, or bulk PBMC T cells (not recorded which). V and J are TRBV7-2 and TRBJ2-4; checking the TCRdb D call of TRBD2 is not possible without DNA. The receptor's source is a woman between 18 and 70 years old in good health. CDR3 region: CASSPGGGAKNIQYF.